This is a list of T cell receptor beta chains from one sample in a study of Ad26.COV2.S vaccination and SARS-CoV-2 variants. Here immunoSEQ multiplex PCR was the method, and the copy in TCRdb shows in-frame clones only, minus some. The data hold roughly 450,000 clones, with more than 80% observed a single time. The material sequenced was peripheral blood, taken in a trial of Ad26.COV2.S vaccine versus placebo. Receptors were obtained from a person between 18 and 60 years old who received the Ad26.COV2.S COVID-19 vaccine or a placebo. Both conserved end residues are part of each CDR3. The D gene is left open where the match is weak. Rows give clone size only sometimes, using once, few, many, or a class for an expanded clone.

TRBV12-3/TRBV12-4	TRBJ2-7	.	.	TGTGCCAGCAGCAAGCGAGAGAACGAGCAGTACTTC	CASSKRENEQYF
TRBV12-1	TRBJ2-3	few	.	TGTGCCAGCAGCGACACGGGGAGTTTGACAGATACGCAGTATTTT	CASSDTGSLTDTQYF
TRBV19	TRBJ2-3	.	TRBD1	TGTGCCAGTAGTAAACGACAGGGTCTGGGCCCAGATACGCAGTATTTT	CASSKRQGLGPDTQYF
TRBV7-2	TRBJ2-3	.	.	TGTGCCAGCACCGAGACACGGGCTAGCACAGATACGCAGTATTTT	CASTETRASTDTQYF
TRBV10-3	TRBJ1-6	.	.	TGTGCCATCAGTGAGTCCTGGGAGGAATTGAAATCCCTCCACTTT	CAISESWEELKSLHF
TRBV4-3	TRBJ2-3	.	TRBD2	TGCGCCAGCAGCCAGGCGGGGGTAGCGGGAAGAGATACGCAGTATTTT	CASSQAGVAGRDTQYF
TRBV2	TRBJ2-1	.	.	TGTGCCAGCAGTTACGACAGTCTCTACAATGAGCAGTTCTTC	CASSYDSLYNEQFF
TRBV6-5	TRBJ2-2	.	.	TGTGCCAGCAGTTACTCTAACGGGAACACCGGGGAGCTGTTTTTT	CASSYSNGNTGELFF
TRBV28	TRBJ2-1	.	TRBD2	TGTGCCAGCAGGGATAGCGGGATGTCAGTTGTAGTTAATGAGCAGTTCTTC	CASRDSGMSVVVNEQFF
TRBV24-1	TRBJ1-2	.	TRBD1	TGTGCCACCAGTGCTGGTGGACAGGGTTATGGCTACACCTTC	CATSAGGQGYGYTF
TRBV7-2	TRBJ1-1	.	TRBD1	TGTGCCAGCAGCTCCGGACAGGGGTGGAACACTGAAGCTTTCTTT	CASSSGQGWNTEAFF
TRBV18	TRBJ1-1	.	TRBD1	TGTGCCAGCTCTAACCTGGGACAGGTGAGCCGGAACACTGAAGCTTTCTTT	CASSNLGQVSRNTEAFF
TRBV2	TRBJ1-1	.	.	TGTGCCAGCAGTGGGCAGGCCTCATCAACTGAAGCTTTCTTT	CASSGQASSTEAFF
TRBV19	TRBJ1-1	.	.	TGTGCCAGTAGTGCCGAATTTGGGCGGAACACTGAAGCTTTCTTT	CASSAEFGRNTEAFF
TRBV18	TRBJ1-4	.	TRBD1	TGTGCCAGCTCACCTTGGACAGGGGAGTCAACTAATGAAAAACTGTTTTTT	CASSPWTGESTNEKLFF
TRBV20-1	TRBJ2-7	.	.	TGCAGTGCTAGTGGGTTGATCTCCTACGAGCAGTACTTC	CSASGLISYEQYF
TRBV27	TRBJ1-1	.	.	TGTGCCAGCAGTTCGTGGGACACTTATGAAGCTTTCTTT	CASSSWDTYEAFF
TRBV19	TRBJ1-2	.	.	TGTGCCAGTAGTACCGCCGCCGGGGGAACCTATGGCTACACCTTC	CASSTAAGGTYGYTF
TRBV6-2/TRBV6-3	TRBJ2-1	.	TRBD2	TGTGCCAGCAGTGCCAGACTAGCGGGAGGGCCAGGGGAGCAGTTCTTC	CASSARLAGGPGEQFF
TRBV6-5	TRBJ1-1	.	.	TGTGCCAGCAATGCCCAGGGAGGGACTGAAGCTTTCTTT	CASNAQGGTEAFF
TRBV4-1	TRBJ1-5	.	TRBD1	TGCGCCAGCAGCAATCGACAGGGTAATCAGCCCCAGCATTTT	CASSNRQGNQPQHF
TRBV5-6	TRBJ2-2	once	.	TGTGCCAGCAGCGATCTGGGGAGCACCGGGGAGCTGTTTTTT	CASSDLGSTGELFF
TRBV5-6	TRBJ1-4	.	.	TGTGCCAGCAGGCCCAAGGGATCGGCTGAAAAACTGTTTTTT	CASRPKGSAEKLFF
TRBV6-2/TRBV6-3	TRBJ2-7	.	TRBD2	TGTGCCAGCAGTGGTAGCGGGAGGGTCCGTGGCGAGCAGTACTTC	CASSGSGRVRGEQYF
TRBV6-5	TRBJ1-3	.	.	TGTGCCAGCAGTTACACGCAGCTGGCCTTTGGAAACACCATATATTTT	CASSYTQLAFGNTIYF
TRBV28	TRBJ2-2	once	TRBD2	TGTGCCAGCAGTCCGTTGGGAAGCGGGGAGAACACCGGGGAGCTGTTTTTT	CASSPLGSGENTGELFF
TRBV7-9	TRBJ2-5	.	.	TGTGCCAGCAGCCCCCTTGAACTGCTAGAGACCCAGTACTTC	CASSPLELLETQYF
TRBV7-9	TRBJ2-7	.	.	TGTGCCAGCAGCTTCCGGACGGGACGAGGCGAGCAGTACTTC	CASSFRTGRGEQYF
TRBV23-1	TRBJ1-5	.	.	TGCGCCAGCAGTCATTACACCACGGGACAGCCCCAGCATTTT	CASSHYTTGQPQHF
TRBV7-2	TRBJ2-7	.	TRBD1	TGTGCCAGCAGCTCCTCGGACAGGTACCACGAGCAGTACTTC	CASSSSDRYHEQYF
TRBV6-2/TRBV6-3	TRBJ2-2	.	.	TGTGCCAGCAGTTTTAACGGGGCCGGGGAGCTGTTTTTT	CASSFNGAGELFF
TRBV5-1	TRBJ2-2	.	TRBD2	TGCGCCAGCAGCCGCGGGAGGGCCCTAGCCGGGGAGCTGTTTTTT	CASSRGRALAGELFF
TRBV5-6	TRBJ1-4	.	.	TGTGCCAGCAGCTTGGGGGGTCCGGGACATCGCCTAGGTGAAAAACTGTTTTTT	CASSLGGPGHRLGEKLFF
TRBV7-2	TRBJ1-1	.	.	TGTGCCAGCAGCTTACAGGGGATGAACACTGAAGCTTTCTTT	CASSLQGMNTEAFF
TRBV7-2	TRBJ2-3	.	TRBD2	TGTGCCAGCAGCAGGACTAGCGGAGTCACAGATACGCAGTATTTT	CASSRTSGVTDTQYF
TRBV30	TRBJ1-1	.	.	TGTGCCTGCAGAGAGTTGACTGAAGCTTTCTTT	CACRELTEAFF
TRBV19	TRBJ2-7	.	TRBD1	TGTGCCAGTAGTATGACAGGGGACTTCTACGAGCAGTACTTC	CASSMTGDFYEQYF
TRBV6-2/TRBV6-3	TRBJ1-2	.	.	TGTGCCAGCAGTTACCAGAGGGATGGCTACACCTTC	CASSYQRDGYTF
TRBV25-1	TRBJ1-3	.	TRBD1	TGTGCCAGCAGGCGGGGGACAGGGTCTCCTGGAAACACCATATATTTT	CASRRGTGSPGNTIYF
TRBV3-1/TRBV3-2	TRBJ2-1	.	.	TGTGCCAGCAGCCTAGCCTTGGCTCTAGAGCAGTTCTTC	CASSLALALEQFF
TRBV19	TRBJ2-3	.	.	TGTGCCAGTAGTATAGATCGTAATAGCGGCAGCACAGATACGCAGTATTTT	CASSIDRNSGSTDTQYF